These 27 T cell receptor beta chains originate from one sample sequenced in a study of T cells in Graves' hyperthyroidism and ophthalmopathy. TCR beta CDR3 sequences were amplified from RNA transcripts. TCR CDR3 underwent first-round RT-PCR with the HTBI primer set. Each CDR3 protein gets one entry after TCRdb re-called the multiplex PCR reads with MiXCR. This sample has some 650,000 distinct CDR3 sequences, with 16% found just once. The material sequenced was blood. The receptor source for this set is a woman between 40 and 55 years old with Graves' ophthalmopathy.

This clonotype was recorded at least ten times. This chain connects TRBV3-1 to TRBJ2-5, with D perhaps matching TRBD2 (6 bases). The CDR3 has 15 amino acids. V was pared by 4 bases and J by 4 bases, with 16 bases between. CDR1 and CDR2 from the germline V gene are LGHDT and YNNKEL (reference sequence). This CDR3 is CASSPIAVGRETQYF. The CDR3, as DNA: TGTGCCAGCAGCCCTATAGCGGTGGGAAGAGAGACCCAGTACTTC.

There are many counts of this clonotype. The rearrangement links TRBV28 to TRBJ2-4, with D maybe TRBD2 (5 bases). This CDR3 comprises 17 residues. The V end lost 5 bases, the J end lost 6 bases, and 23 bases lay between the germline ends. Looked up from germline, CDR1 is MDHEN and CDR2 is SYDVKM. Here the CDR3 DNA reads TGTGCCAGCAGTCCCCTGCTTAGCTGGAGGAGGTCAAACATTCAGTACTTC. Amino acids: CASSPLLSWRRSNIQYF.

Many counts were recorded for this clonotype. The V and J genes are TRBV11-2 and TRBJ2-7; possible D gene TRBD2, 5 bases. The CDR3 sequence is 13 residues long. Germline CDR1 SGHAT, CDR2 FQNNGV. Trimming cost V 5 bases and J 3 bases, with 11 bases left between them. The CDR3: CASSLSGYYEQYF. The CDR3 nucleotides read TGTGCCAGCAGCCTGAGCGGCTACTACGAGCAGTACTTC.

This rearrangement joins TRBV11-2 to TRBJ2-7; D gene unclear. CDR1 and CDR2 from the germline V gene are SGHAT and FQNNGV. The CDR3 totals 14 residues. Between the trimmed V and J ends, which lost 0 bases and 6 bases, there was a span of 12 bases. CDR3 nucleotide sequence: TGTGCCAGCAGCTTAGACAGGTACCTTTCCGAGCAGTACTTC. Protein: CASSLDRYLSEQYF.

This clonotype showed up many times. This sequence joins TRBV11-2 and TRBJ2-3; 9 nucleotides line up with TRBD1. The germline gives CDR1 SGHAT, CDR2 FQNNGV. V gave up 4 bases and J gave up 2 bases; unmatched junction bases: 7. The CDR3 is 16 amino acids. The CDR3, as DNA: TGTGCCAGCAGCTCCGGGACAGGGATTTCCACAGATACGCAGTATTTT. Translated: CASSSGTGISTDTQYF.

Here the CDR3 DNA reads TGTGCCAGCAGATTCAGGGACGGAACAGATACGCAGTATTTT. As protein: CASRFRDGTDTQYF. The V and J genes are TRBV25-1 and TRBJ2-3, with D perhaps TRBD1 or TRBD2 (5 bases each). Trimming pared 6 bases from V and 3 bases from J, leaving 13 bases between. Germline CDR1 is MGHDK and CDR2 is SYGVNS. The CDR3 covers 14 residues.

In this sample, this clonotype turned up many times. The CDR3 protein is CAWSTNEKLFF. The CDR3 DNA is TGTGCCTGGAGCACAAATGAAAAACTGTTTTTT. The V call is TRBV30, the J call TRBJ1-4; no clear D gene. Trimming took off 3 bases at V and 5 bases at J, with 4 bases between the two ends. The CDR3 length is 11 residues. Germline CDR1 is GTSNPN and CDR2 is SVGIG (reference sequence).

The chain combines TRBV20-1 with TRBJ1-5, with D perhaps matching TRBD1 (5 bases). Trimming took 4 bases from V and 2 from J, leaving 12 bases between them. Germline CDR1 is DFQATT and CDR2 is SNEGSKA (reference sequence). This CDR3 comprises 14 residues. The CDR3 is CSATPVGGNQPQHF. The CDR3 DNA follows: TGCAGTGCTACCCCAGTGGGGGGCAATCAGCCCCAGCATTTT.

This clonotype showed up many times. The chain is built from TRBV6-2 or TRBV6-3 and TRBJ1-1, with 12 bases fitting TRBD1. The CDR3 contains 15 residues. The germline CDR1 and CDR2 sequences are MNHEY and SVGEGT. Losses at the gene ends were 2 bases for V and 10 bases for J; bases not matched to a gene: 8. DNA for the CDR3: TGTGCCAGCAGTTACCCCACCGGGACAGGGGGCAGAGCTTTCTTT. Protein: CASSYPTGTGGRAFF.

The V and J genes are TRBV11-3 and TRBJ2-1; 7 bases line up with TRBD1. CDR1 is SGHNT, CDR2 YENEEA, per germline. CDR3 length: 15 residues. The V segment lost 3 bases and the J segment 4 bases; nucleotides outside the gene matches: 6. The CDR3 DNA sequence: TGTGCCAGCAGCTTTAGGACAGGACAATACAATGAGCAGTTCTTC. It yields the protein CASSFRTGQYNEQFF.

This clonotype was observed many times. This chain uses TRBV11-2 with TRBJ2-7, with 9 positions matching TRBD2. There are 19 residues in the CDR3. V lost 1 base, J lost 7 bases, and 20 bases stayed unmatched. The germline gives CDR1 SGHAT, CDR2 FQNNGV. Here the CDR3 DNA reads TGTGCCAGCAGCTTAGGGGAAGCGATGACTAGCGGAACCCCAGAGGAGCAGTACTTC. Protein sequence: CASSLGEAMTSGTPEEQYF.

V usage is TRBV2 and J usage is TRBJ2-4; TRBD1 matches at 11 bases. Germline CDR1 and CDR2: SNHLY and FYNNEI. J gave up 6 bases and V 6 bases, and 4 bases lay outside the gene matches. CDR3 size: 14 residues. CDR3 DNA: TGTGCCAGCAGGGGACAGGGGGGCGGAAACATTCAGTACTTC. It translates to CASRGQGGGNIQYF.

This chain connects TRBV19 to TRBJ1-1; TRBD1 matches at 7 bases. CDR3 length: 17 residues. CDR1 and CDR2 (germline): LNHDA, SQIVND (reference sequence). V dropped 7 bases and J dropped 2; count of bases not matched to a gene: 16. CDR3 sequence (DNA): TGTGCCAGTACCGCACAGGGGCTCTATTCAATAAACACTGAAGCTTTCTTT. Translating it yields CASTAQGLYSINTEAFF.

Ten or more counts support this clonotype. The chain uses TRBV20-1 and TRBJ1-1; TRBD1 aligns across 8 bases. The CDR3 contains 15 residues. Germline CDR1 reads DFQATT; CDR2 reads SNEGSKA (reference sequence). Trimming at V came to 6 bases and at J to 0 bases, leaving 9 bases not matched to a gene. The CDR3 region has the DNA TGCAGTGCGGCGGGCCCAGGGGGCATGAACACTGAAGCTTTCTTT. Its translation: CSAAGPGGMNTEAFF.

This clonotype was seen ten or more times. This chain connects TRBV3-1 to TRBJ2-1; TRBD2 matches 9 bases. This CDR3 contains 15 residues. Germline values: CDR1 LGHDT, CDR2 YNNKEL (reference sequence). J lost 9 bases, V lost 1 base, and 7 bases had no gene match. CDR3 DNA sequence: TGTGCCAGCAGCCAAGGCATTAGCGGGAGTGCTGAGCAGTTCTTC. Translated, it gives CASSQGISGSAEQFF.

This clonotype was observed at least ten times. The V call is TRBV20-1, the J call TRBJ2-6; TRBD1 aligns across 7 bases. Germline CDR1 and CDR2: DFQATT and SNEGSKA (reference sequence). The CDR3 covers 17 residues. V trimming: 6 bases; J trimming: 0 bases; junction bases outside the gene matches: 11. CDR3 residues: CSADRVERISGANVLTF. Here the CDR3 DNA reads TGCAGTGCCGACAGGGTGGAACGAATCTCTGGGGCCAACGTCCTGACTTTC.

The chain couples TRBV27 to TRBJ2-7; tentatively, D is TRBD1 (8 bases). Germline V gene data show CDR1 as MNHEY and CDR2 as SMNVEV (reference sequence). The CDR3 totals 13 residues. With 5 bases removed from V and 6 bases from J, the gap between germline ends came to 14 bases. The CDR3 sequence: CASSIQGGGEQYF. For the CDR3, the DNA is TGTGCCAGCAGTATACAGGGGGGGGGCGAGCAGTACTTC.

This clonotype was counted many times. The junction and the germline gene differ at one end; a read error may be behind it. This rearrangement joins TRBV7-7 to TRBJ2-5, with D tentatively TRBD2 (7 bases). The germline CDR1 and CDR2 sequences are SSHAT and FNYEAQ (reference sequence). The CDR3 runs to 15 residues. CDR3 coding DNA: TGTGCTAGCAGCTCCTTGGGGGGGGCCGAAGAGACCCAGTACTTC. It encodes CASSSLGGAEETQYF.

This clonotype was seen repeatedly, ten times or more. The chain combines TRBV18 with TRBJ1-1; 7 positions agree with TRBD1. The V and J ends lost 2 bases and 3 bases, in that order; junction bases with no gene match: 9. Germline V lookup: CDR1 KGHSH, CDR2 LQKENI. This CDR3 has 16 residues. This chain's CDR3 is CASSPATTGVYTEAFF. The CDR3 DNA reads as TGTGCCAGCTCACCAGCCACAACAGGGGTGTACACTGAAGCTTTCTTT.

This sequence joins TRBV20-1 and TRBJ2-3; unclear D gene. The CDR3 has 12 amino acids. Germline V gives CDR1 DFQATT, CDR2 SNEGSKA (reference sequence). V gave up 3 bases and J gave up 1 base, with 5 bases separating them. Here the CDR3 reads CSASRGTDTQYF. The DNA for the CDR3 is TGCAGTGCTAGTCGGGGCACAGATACGCAGTATTTT.

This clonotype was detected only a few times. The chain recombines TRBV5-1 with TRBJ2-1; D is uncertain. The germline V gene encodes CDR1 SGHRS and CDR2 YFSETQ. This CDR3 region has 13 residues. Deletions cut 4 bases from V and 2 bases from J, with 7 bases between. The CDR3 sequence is CASSRDPYNEQFF. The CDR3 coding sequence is TGCGCCAGCAGCCGCGACCCCTACAATGAGCAGTTCTTC.

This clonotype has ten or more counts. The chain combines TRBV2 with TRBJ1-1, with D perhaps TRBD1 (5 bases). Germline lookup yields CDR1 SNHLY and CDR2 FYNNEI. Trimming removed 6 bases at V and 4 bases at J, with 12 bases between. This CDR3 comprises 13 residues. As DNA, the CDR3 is TGTGCCAGCAGCCAGGGATGGAGCACTGAAGCTTTCTTT. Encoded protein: CASSQGWSTEAFF.

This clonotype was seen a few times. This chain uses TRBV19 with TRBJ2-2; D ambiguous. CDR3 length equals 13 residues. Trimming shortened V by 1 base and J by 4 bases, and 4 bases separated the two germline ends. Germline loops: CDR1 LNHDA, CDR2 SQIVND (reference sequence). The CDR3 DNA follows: TGTGCCAGTAGTATAGCCCTCACCGGGGAGCTGTTTTTT. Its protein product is CASSIALTGELFF.

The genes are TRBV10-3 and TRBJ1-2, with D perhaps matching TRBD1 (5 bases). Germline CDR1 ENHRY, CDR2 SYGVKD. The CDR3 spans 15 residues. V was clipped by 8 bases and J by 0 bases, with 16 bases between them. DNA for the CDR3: TGTGCCATCTCGCAGGGTCCTTCGGCTAACTATGGCTACACCTTC. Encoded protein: CAISQGPSANYGYTF.

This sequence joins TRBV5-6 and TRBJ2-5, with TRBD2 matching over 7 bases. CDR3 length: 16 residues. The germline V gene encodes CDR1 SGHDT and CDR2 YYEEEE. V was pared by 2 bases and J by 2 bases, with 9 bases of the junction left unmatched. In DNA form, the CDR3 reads TGTGCCAGCAGCTTTGGGGGGGGACGGTGGCAAGAGACCCAGTACTTC. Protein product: CASSFGGGRWQETQYF. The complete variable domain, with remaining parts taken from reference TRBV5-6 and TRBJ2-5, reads DAGVTQSPTHLIKTRGQQVTLRCSPKSGHDTVSWYQQALGQGPQFIFQYYEEEERQRGNFPDRFSGHQFPNYSSELNVNALLLGDSALYLCASSFGGGRWQETQYFGPGTRLLVL.

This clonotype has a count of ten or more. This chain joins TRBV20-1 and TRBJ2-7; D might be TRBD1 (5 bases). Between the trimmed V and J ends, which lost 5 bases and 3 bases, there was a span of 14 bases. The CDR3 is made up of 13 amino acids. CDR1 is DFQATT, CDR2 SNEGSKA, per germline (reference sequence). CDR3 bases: TGCAGTGCTCGTAGACCAGGGAACTACGAGCAGTACTTC. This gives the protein CSARRPGNYEQYF.

This chain's CDR3 is CASRPPGVNTEAFF. The CDR3 DNA is TGTGCCAGCAGGCCCCCGGGGGTAAACACTGAAGCTTTCTTT. This chain uses TRBV28 with TRBJ1-1; perhaps TRBD1 as D (5 bases). From germline, CDR1 is MDHEN and CDR2 SYDVKM. Trimming removed 6 bases from V and 2 bases from J, with 13 bases in between. This CDR3 is built from 14 residues.